A single sample gave rise to the 32 T cell receptor beta chains below, sequenced in a study of OX40 agonist ivuxolimab in advanced cancers. Profiled with immunoSEQ multiplex PCR; TCRdb holds only in-frame clones, not every one. The sample holds about 59,000 clones, about 87% seen once. Sequenced material: CD4+ or CD8+ T cells sorted from blood, taken in a trial of the OX40 agonist ivuxolimab. The origin of the receptors is an adult with an advanced solid tumor such as melanoma, head and neck, liver or kidney cancer.

There are a few counts of this clone. The J gene is TRBJ1-2, the V gene TRBV10-2, with a possible D match to TRBD1 (5 bases). In germline, CDR1 is WSHSY, CDR2 SAAADI. The ends were cut back, 11 bases at V and 2 bases at J, with 18 bases in the middle. The CDR3 runs 14 residues. The CDR3 DNA follows: TGCGCCTCCACTAATCCCAGGGAGAACTATGGCTACACCTTC. It specifies CASTNPRENYGYTF.

This clone has a handful of counts. This specimen includes other DNA sequences encoding the same CDR3. The chain is built from TRBV6-5 and TRBJ2-5; weak D call: TRBD2 (6 bases). The germline CDR1 and CDR2 sequences are MNHEY and SVGAGI. V shed 6 bases and J shed 2 bases, with 13 bases lying between them. There are 14 residues in the CDR3. CDR3 nucleotide sequence: TGTGCCAGCAGCCGAGGAGGGTCTCAAGAGACCCAGTACTTC. This gives the protein CASSRGGSQETQYF.

The chain carries TRBV28 and TRBJ1-4; TRBD1 aligns across 7 bases. V trimming: 5 bases; J trimming: 6 bases; junction bases outside the gene matches: 3. This CDR3 region has 13 residues. Germline values: CDR1 MDHEN, CDR2 SYDVKM. The chain's CDR3 is CASSGQVDEKLFF. CDR3 bases: TGTGCCAGCAGTGGACAGGTGGATGAAAAACTGTTTTTT.

This chain uses TRBV28 with TRBJ2-3, with no clear D. This CDR3 has 19 residues. Deletions cut 3 bases from V and 1 base from J, with 23 bases between. Germline CDR1 reads MDHEN; CDR2 reads SYDVKM. CDR3 DNA: TGTGCCAGCAGTTTCCCTTCCTCGGACGTAGTTGAGGGCACAGATACGCAGTATTTT. Protein: CASSFPSSDVVEGTDTQYF. The full variable domain, its missing parts supplied by reference TRBV28 and TRBJ2-3, is DVKVTQSSRYLVKRTGEKVFLECVQDMDHENMFWYRQDPGLGLRLIYFSYDVKMKEKGDIPEGYSVSREKKERFSLILESASTNQTSMYLCASSFPSSDVVEGTDTQYFGPGTRLTVL.

This chain connects TRBV18 to TRBJ2-7; 8 bases agree with TRBD1. The J segment lost 3 bases and the V segment lost 5 bases, leaving 3 bases of the junction unmatched. Per the germline V gene, CDR1 is KGHSH and CDR2 is LQKENI. There are 13 residues in the CDR3. CDR3 residues: CASSVDRGYEQYF. DNA of the CDR3: TGTGCCAGCTCAGTTGACAGGGGCTACGAGCAGTACTTC. Full variable domain (remainder filled in from reference TRBV18 and TRBJ2-7): NAGVMQNPRHLVRRRGQEARLRCSPMKGHSHVYWYRQLPEEGLKFMVYLQKENIIDESGMPKERFSAEFPKEGPSILRIQQVVRGDSAAYFCASSVDRGYEQYFGPGTRLTVT.

This rearrangement joins TRBV27 to TRBJ2-4, with no clear D. In germline, CDR1 is MNHEY, CDR2 SMNVEV (reference sequence). The CDR3 spans 15 residues. The V end was cut by 5 bases, the J end by 3 bases, with 14 bases between. CDR3 nucleotides: TGTGCCAGCAGTAGATGGCAGGCCGACAAAAACATTCAGTACTTC. It encodes CASSRWQADKNIQYF.

The chain recombines TRBV19 with TRBJ1-5; D is possibly TRBD1 (5 bases). The CDR3 runs 14 residues. V was trimmed by 5 bases and J by 9 bases, leaving 17 bases between them. Germline V lookup: CDR1 LNHDA, CDR2 SQIVND (reference sequence). CDR3 in amino acids: CASSLRDGPWPQHF. The DNA of the CDR3 is TGTGCCAGTAGTCTCCGGGACGGACCCTGGCCCCAGCATTTT.

The chain carries TRBV5-1 and TRBJ2-3; D tentatively reads TRBD1 or TRBD2 (5 bases each). V dropped 4 bases and J dropped 13 bases, with 19 bases sitting between them. CDR3 length equals 13 residues. Germline V gene lookup returns CDR1 SGHRS and CDR2 YFSETQ. The DNA for the CDR3 is TGCGCCAGCAGCCCCCGGGACGGGGAATCGAAGTATTTT. Amino acid sequence: CASSPRDGESKYF.

The chain links TRBV21-1 to TRBJ2-7. TRBV21-1 corresponds to a pseudogene. The CDR3 length is 14 residues. In DNA form, the CDR3 reads TGTGCCAGCAGCTCTCGGGACGGGATCGGCGAGCAGTACTTC. This translates into CASSSRDGIGEQYF.

This chain uses TRBV4-2 with TRBJ2-7; TRBD2 aligns across 13 bases. Germline V CDR1 and CDR2: LGHNA, YNFKEQ. The junction had 4 bases not matched to a gene; V was cut back by 4 bases and J by 4 bases. This CDR3 is built from 15 residues. The CDR3 DNA is TGTGCCAGCAGCCCGCAGACTAGCGGGGGGTACGAGCAGTACTTC. Translating gives CASSPQTSGGYEQYF.

The chain couples TRBV5-6 to TRBJ2-3, with 8 bases matching TRBD2. Germline loops: CDR1 SGHDT, CDR2 YYEEEE. CDR3 length: 15 amino acids. The V and J ends lost 3 bases and 1 base, in that order; junction bases with no gene match: 4. CDR3 amino acids: CASSYSTSGTDTQYF. DNA for the CDR3: TGTGCCAGCAGCTATTCGACTAGCGGCACAGATACGCAGTATTTT.

The chain uses TRBV29-1 and TRBJ1-2; no firm D call. The V gene's germline CDR1 is SQVTM and CDR2 ANQGSEA. CDR3 length: 14 amino acids. Trimming left V 4 bases short and J 5 bases short, with 17 bases between. The CDR3 nucleotides read TGCAGCGTTGGGGATGATAGCACTATATATGGCTACACCTTC. Residues: CSVGDDSTIYGYTF.

CDR3 nucleotide sequence: TGTGCCAGCAGCGACGGGACAGGAGGGTCACCCCTCCACTTT. Translated, it gives CASSDGTGGSPLHF. V and J are TRBV7-6 and TRBJ1-6, with 8 bases that match TRBD1. The germline V gene encodes CDR1 SGHVS and CDR2 FNYEAQ. The CDR3 consists of 14 residues. Trimming took 5 bases from V and 10 from J; bases not matched to a gene: 7.

This clone occurred once. The V gene is TRBV18, the J gene TRBJ2-5; unclear D gene. The J call may be faulty, since TRBJ2-7 better matches the DNA end. This CDR3 has 16 residues. Germline values: CDR1 KGHSH, CDR2 LQKENI. CDR3 residues: CASSPNLRRNSYEQYF. DNA of the CDR3: TGTGCCAGCTCACCAAATCTGCGGCGGAACTCCTACGAGCAGTACTTC.

The V gene is TRBV6-1, the J gene TRBJ2-4, with 7 bases identical to TRBD1. The germline V gene has CDR1 MNHNS and CDR2 SASEGT. The CDR3 is made up of 16 amino acids. Germline trimming cut 4 bases from V and 0 bases from J; bases unmatched to any gene: 6. The CDR3 coding sequence is TGTGCCAGCAGTGCAGACAGGGCGCTAGCCAAAAACATTCAGTACTTC. It specifies CASSADRALAKNIQYF.

CDR3 residues: CASRKWTSNEQFF. The CDR3 nucleotides are TGTGCCAGCCGGAAATGGACAAGCAATGAGCAGTTCTTC. The J gene is TRBJ2-1, the V gene TRBV2; a possible D gene is TRBD1 (5 bases). Germline assignment: CDR1 SNHLY and CDR2 FYNNEI. The CDR3 extends over 13 amino acids. V was pared by 8 bases and J by 6 bases, with 14 bases between.

The V call is TRBV28, the J call TRBJ2-3; perhaps TRBD1 as D (5 bases). V was clipped by 6 bases and J by 8 bases, with 12 bases between them. Germline loops: CDR1 MDHEN, CDR2 SYDVKM. This CDR3 spans 12 amino acids. CDR3 sequence: CASSRVGSTQYF. The CDR3 region has the DNA TGTGCCAGCAGCAGGGTGGGCAGTACGCAGTATTTT.

The chain couples TRBV19 to TRBJ2-1, with D perhaps matching TRBD2 (5 bases). The CDR3 sequence is 11 residues long. CDR1 LNHDA and CDR2 SQIVND come from the germline V gene (reference sequence). Trimming took off 6 bases at V and 9 bases at J, with 9 bases between the two ends. The CDR3 is CASRSGPEQFF. CDR3 DNA: TGTGCCAGTAGGAGCGGACCTGAGCAGTTCTTC.

The chain combines TRBV4-1 with TRBJ2-7, with D uncertain. Germline loops: CDR1 MGHRA, CDR2 YSYEKL. V shed 0 bases and J shed 2 bases, with 11 bases lying between them. The CDR3 length is 15 residues. CDR3 in DNA: TGCGCCAGCAGCCAAGATAAACAGCCTCCCTACGAGCAGTACTTC. It is translated as CASSQDKQPPYEQYF.

The V gene is TRBV6-1, the J gene TRBJ1-2, with a possible D match to TRBD1 (6 bases). Germline V gives CDR1 MNHNS, CDR2 SASEGT. The CDR3 length is 11 residues. V gave up 10 bases and J gave up 7 bases, with 13 bases separating them. This chain's CDR3 is CATNREIGYTF. As DNA, the CDR3 is TGTGCCACCAACAGGGAGATTGGCTACACCTTC.

This chain links TRBV18 with TRBJ2-5; possibly TRBD1 or TRBD2 for D (5 bases each). The DNA end lines up better with TRBJ2-7; the J call may be wrong. The CDR3 has 15 residues. From germline, CDR1 is KGHSH and CDR2 LQKENI. CDR3 DNA sequence: TGTGCCAGCTCACCTTATTTGGGGGTTGGTCACGAGCAGTACTTC. Translating it yields CASSPYLGVGHEQYF.

This clone was observed once. The chain uses TRBV10-3 and TRBJ1-1; 8 bases fit TRBD1. Germline trimming cut 6 bases from V and 5 bases from J; bases unmatched to any gene: 11. The CDR3 contains 15 residues. Germline V gives CDR1 ENHRY, CDR2 SYGVKD. CDR3 sequence (DNA): TGTGCCATCAGGGACAGGGAAGGGGGCTTAACTGAAGCTTTCTTT. This codes for CAIRDREGGLTEAFF.

The V call is TRBV6-1, the J call TRBJ1-5; D unresolved. Germline V gene sequence: CDR1 MNHNS, CDR2 SASEGT. Trimming took off 3 bases at V and 9 bases at J, with 9 bases between the two ends. CDR3 length: 12 amino acids. The CDR3 DNA sequence: TGTGCCAGCAGTGAGTCAAACAGGCCCCAGCATTTT. This encodes CASSESNRPQHF.

This chain connects TRBV14 to TRBJ1-1; D is undetermined. CDR1 is SGHDN and CDR2 is FVKESK in the germline V gene. The CDR3 runs to 13 residues. Trimming took off 0 bases at V and 1 base at J, with 3 bases between the two ends. CDR3 sequence (DNA): TGTGCCAGCAGCCAAGATCCGAACACTGAAGCTTTCTTT. The encoded protein is CASSQDPNTEAFF.

The CDR3 nucleotides read TGTGCCAGCATCCTGACAGGAGGCAATCAGCCCCAGCATTTT. The encoded protein is CASILTGGNQPQHF. The chain employs TRBV6-1 and TRBJ1-5; tentative D call: TRBD1 (6 bases). Germline V gene sequence: CDR1 MNHNS, CDR2 SASEGT. The CDR3 runs 14 residues. V was cut by 7 bases and J by 2 bases, with 12 bases left in between.

This clone occurred once. The chain carries TRBV7-2 and TRBJ2-5; tentative D call: TRBD1 (5 bases). This CDR3 region has 16 residues. V shed 5 bases and J shed 2 bases, with 18 bases lying between them. Germline-derived CDR1 and CDR2 are SGHTA and FQGNSA. CDR3 sequence: CASSLWGGGRQETQYF. The CDR3 DNA reads as TGTGCCAGCAGCCTCTGGGGCGGTGGAAGACAAGAGACCCAGTACTTC.

The V call is TRBV20-1, the J call TRBJ1-1; no definite D call. The CDR3 has 11 amino acids. CDR1 is DFQATT and CDR2 is SNEGSKA in the germline V gene (reference sequence). V lost 4 bases to trimming and J lost 1 base, with 4 bases between them. The CDR3 is CSAKANTEAFF. DNA for the CDR3: TGCAGTGCTAAGGCGAACACTGAAGCTTTCTTT.

The chain has TRBV7-2 and TRBJ2-7, with TRBD2 matching over 7 bases. Germline CDR1 is SGHTA and CDR2 is FQGNSA. V gave up 0 bases and J gave up 4 bases; unmatched junction bases: 3. The CDR3 loop spans 14 amino acids. The CDR3 DNA is TGTGCCAGCAGCTTAGCACGGGGGGTTTACGAGCAGTACTTC. It yields the protein CASSLARGVYEQYF.

V and J are TRBV2 and TRBJ2-5; 10 positions match TRBD1. The germline CDR1 and CDR2 sequences are SNHLY and FYNNEI. Trimming at V came to 5 bases and at J to 3 bases, leaving 3 bases not matched to a gene. The CDR3 contains 14 residues. CDR3 amino acids: CASSWTGGEETQYF. The CDR3, as DNA: TGTGCCAGCAGTTGGACAGGGGGGGAAGAGACCCAGTACTTC.

The genes are TRBV18 and TRBJ2-3; D is possibly TRBD2 (6 bases). The CDR3 sequence is 14 residues long. Trimming left V 4 bases short and J 1 base short, with 9 bases between. From germline, CDR1 is KGHSH and CDR2 LQKENI. This CDR3 reads CASSLGTGTDTQYF. In nucleotides, the CDR3 is TGTGCCAGCTCACTCGGGACTGGCACAGATACGCAGTATTTT. The variable domain in full, completed from reference TRBV18 and TRBJ2-3, reads NAGVMQNPRHLVRRRGQEARLRCSPMKGHSHVYWYRQLPEEGLKFMVYLQKENIIDESGMPKERFSAEFPKEGPSILRIQQVVRGDSAAYFCASSLGTGTDTQYFGPGTRLTVL.

The chain recombines TRBV29-1 with TRBJ2-1; D is ambiguous. This CDR3 region has 9 residues. Between the trimmed V and J ends, which lost 6 bases and 9 bases, there was a span of 6 bases. The germline gives CDR1 SQVTM, CDR2 ANQGSEA. CDR3 sequence (DNA): TGCAGCGTGCACACTGAGCAGTTCTTC. Its translation: CSVHTEQFF.

V is TRBV10-3 and J is TRBJ1-1; D remains unclear. From germline, CDR1 is ENHRY and CDR2 SYGVKD. V was trimmed by 3 bases and J by 8 bases, leaving 13 bases between them. CDR3 length: 13 amino acids. In DNA, the CDR3 is TGTGCCATCAGTGAATCCCTGTCGGGAGAAGCTTTCTTT. It is translated as CAISESLSGEAFF.